This entry is about one T cell receptor beta chain. What it recognizes is unknown. The sample comes from a study of shared clonotypes between healthy human individuals. Overall study findings and caveats: Naive subsets, compared against memory subsets, generally had larger estimated richness values.

Measured with immunoSEQ multiplex PCR; TCRdb has only the in-frame clones, and not every one. The sample gives about 2 million clones, about 95% of which show up once; approximately 1% is in the top ten. Terminally differentiated effector memory CD45RA+ cells were left out of the naive CD8 fraction, which was CD45RO-negative and positively selected for CCR7. All participating donors were Caucasian adults from Nashville, Tennessee. The sequence derives from a man aged 18 to 29 in good health. The sample taken for sequencing was naive CD8+ T cells sorted from blood.

The CDR3 coding sequence is TGTGCCAGCAGTTTCGGGAGGGGGGGCACAGATACGCAGTATTTT. It specifies CASSFGRGGTDTQYF. The chain recombines TRBV28 with TRBJ2-3; 8 nucleotides line up with TRBD2. The V and J ends lost 3 bases and 1 base, in that order; junction bases with no gene match: 3. Germline V CDR1 and CDR2: MDHEN, SYDVKM. This CDR3 region has 15 residues.